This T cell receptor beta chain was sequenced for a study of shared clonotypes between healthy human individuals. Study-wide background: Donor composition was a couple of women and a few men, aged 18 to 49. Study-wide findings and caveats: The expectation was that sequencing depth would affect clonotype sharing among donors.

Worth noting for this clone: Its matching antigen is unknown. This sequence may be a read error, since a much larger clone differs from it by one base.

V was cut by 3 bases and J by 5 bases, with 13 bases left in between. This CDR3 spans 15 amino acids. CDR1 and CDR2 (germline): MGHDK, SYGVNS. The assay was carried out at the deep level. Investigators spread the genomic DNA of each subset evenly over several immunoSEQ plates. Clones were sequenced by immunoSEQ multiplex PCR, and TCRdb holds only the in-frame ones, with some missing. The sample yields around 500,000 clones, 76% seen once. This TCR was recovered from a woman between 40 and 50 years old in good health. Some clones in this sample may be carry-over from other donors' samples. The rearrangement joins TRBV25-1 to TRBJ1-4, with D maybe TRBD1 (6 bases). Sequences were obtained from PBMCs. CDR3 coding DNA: TGTGCCAGCAGTGATTTGGGACAAAGAAATGAAAAACTGTTTTTT. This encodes CASSDLGQRNEKLFF.